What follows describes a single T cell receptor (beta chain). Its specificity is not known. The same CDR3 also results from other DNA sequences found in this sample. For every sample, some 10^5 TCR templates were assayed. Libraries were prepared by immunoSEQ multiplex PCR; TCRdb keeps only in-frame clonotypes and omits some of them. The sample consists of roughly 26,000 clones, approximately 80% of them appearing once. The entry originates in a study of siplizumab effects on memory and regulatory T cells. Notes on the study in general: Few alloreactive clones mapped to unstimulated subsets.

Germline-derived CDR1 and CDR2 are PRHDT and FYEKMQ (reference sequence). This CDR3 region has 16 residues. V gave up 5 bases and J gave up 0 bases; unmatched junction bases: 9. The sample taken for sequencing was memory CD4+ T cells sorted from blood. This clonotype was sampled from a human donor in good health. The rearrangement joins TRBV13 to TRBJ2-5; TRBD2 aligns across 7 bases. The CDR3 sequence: CASSATERGDQETQYF. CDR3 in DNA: TGTGCCAGCAGCGCAACCGAACGGGGGGACCAAGAGACCCAGTACTTC.